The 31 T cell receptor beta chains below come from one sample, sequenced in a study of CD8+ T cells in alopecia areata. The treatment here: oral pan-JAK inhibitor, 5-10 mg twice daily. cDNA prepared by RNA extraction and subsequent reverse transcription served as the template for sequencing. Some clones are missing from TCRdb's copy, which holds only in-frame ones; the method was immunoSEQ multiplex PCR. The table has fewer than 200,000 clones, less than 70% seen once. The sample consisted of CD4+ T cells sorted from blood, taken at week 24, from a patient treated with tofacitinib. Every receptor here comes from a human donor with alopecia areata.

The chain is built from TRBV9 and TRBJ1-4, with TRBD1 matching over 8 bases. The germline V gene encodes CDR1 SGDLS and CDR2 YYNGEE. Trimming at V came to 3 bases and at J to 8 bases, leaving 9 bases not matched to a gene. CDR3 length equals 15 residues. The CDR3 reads CASSARQGWNEKLFF. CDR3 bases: TGTGCCAGCAGCGCCCGACAGGGGTGGAACGAAAAACTGTTTTTT.

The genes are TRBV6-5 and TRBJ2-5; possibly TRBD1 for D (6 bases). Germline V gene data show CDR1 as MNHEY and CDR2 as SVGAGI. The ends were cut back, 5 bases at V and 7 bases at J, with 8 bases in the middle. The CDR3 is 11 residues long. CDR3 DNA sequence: TGTGCCAGCAGTGCAGGGGTGACCCAGTACTTC. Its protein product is CASSAGVTQYF.

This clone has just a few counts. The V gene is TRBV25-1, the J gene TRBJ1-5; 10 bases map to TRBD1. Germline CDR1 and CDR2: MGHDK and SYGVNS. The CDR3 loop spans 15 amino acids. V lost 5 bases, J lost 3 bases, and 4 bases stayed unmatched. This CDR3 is CASSPGQGFNQPQHF. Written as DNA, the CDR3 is TGTGCCAGCAGTCCGGGACAGGGGTTCAATCAGCCCCAGCATTTT.

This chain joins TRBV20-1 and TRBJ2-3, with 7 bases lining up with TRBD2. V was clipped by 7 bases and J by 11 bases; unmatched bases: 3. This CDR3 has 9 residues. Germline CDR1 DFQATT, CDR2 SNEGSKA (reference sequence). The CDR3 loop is CSVGGRQYF. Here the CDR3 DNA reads TGCAGTGTGGGGGGGAGGCAGTATTTT.

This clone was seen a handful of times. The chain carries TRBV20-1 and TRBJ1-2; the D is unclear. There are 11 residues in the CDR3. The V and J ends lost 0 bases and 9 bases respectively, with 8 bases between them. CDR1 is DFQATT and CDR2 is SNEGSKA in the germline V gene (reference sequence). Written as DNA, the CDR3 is TGCAGTGCTAGAGACGACTGGAGCTACACCTTC. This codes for CSARDDWSYTF.

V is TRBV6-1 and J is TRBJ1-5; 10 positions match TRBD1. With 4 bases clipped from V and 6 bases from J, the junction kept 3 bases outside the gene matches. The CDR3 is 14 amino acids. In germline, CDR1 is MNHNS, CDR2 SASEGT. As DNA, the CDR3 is TGTGCCAGCAGTGGACAGGGGGCCCTTCAGCCCCAGCATTTT. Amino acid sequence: CASSGQGALQPQHF.

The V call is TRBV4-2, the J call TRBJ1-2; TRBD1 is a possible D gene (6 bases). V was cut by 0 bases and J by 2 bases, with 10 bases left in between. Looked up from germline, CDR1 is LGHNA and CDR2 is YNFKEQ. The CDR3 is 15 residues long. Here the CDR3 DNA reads TGTGCCAGCAGCCAAGAAAAACAGGGCAACTATGGCTACACCTTC. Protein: CASSQEKQGNYGYTF.

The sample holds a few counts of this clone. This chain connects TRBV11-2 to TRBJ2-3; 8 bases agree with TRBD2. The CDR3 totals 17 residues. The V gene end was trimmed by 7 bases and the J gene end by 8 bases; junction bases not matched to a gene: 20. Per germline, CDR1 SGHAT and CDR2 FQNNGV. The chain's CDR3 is CASTPRKNSGVGGTQYF. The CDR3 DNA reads TGTGCCAGCACCCCCCGGAAGAATAGCGGGGTAGGGGGTACGCAGTATTTT.

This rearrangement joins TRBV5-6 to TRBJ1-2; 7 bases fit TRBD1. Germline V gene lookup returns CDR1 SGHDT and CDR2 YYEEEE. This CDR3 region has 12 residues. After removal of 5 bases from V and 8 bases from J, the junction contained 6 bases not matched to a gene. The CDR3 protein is CASRTTGRGYTF. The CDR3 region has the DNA TGTGCCAGCAGAACGACAGGGAGGGGCTACACCTTC.

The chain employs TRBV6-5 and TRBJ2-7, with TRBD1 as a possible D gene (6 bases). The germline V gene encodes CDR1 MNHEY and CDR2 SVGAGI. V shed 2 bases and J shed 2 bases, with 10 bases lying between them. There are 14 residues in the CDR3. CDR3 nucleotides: TGTGCCAGCAGTTACCTCAGGGGAACCTACGAGCAGTACTTC. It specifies CASSYLRGTYEQYF.

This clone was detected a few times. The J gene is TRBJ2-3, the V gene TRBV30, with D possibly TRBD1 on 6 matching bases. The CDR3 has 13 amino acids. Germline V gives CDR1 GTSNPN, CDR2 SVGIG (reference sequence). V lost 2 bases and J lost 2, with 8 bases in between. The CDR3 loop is CAWSRDTTDTQYF. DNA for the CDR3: TGTGCCTGGAGTCGGGACACCACAGATACGCAGTATTTT.

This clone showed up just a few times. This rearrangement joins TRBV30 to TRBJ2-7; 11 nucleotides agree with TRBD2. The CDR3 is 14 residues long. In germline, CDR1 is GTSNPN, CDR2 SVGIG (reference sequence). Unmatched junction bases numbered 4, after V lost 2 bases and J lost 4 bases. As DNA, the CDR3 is TGTGCCTGGAGTTATACTAGCGGGGGTTACGAGCAGTACTTC. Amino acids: CAWSYTSGGYEQYF.

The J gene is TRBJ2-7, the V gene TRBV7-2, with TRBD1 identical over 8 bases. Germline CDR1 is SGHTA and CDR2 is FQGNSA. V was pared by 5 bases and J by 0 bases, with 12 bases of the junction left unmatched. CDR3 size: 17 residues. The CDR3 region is CASSRPSAGTGSYEQYF. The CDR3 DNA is TGTGCCAGCAGCCGCCCGTCAGCCGGGACAGGCTCCTACGAGCAGTACTTC.

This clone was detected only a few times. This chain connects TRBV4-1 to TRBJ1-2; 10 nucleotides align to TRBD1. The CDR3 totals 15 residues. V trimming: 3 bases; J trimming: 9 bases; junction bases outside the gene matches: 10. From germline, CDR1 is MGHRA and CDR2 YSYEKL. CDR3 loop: CASSQFPGTGDSYTF. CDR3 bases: TGCGCCAGCAGCCAGTTCCCGGGGACAGGGGATAGCTACACCTTC.

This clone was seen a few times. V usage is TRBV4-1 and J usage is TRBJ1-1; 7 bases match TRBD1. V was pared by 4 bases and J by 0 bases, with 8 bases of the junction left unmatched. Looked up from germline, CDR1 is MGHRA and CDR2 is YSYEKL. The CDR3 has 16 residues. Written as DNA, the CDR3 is TGCGCCAGCAGCCCAGGGGGGAGGACTATGAACACTGAAGCTTTCTTT. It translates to CASSPGGRTMNTEAFF.

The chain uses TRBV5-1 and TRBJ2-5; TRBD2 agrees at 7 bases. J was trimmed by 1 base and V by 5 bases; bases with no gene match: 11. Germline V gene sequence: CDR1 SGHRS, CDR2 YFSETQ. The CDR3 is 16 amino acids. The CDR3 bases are TGCGCCAGCAGTCGATTCCAGCGGGATCGCCAAGAGACCCAGTACTTC. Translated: CASSRFQRDRQETQYF.

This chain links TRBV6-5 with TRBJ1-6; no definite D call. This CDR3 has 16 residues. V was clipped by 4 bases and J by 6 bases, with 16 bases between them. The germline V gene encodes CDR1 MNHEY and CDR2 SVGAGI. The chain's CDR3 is CASSSDPEGVNSPLHF. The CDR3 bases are TGTGCCAGCAGTTCCGACCCGGAGGGTGTTAATTCACCCCTCCACTTT.

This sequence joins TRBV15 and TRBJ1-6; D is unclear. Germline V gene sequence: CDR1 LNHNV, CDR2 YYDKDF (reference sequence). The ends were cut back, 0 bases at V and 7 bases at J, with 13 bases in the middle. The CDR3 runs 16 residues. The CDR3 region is CATSRDGGIRNSPLHF. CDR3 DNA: TGTGCCACCAGCAGAGATGGAGGGATAAGGAATTCACCCCTCCACTTT.

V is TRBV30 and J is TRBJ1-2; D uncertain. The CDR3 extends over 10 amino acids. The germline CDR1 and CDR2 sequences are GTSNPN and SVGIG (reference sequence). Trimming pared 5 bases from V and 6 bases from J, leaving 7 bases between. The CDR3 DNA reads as TGTGCCTGGGGGAAGGATGGCTACACCTTC. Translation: CAWGKDGYTF.

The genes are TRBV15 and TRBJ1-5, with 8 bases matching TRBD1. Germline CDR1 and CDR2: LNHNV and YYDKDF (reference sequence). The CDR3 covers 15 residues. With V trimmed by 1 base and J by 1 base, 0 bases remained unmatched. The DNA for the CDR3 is TGTGCCACCAGCAGAGGACAGGGGAGCAATCAGCCCCAGCATTTT. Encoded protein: CATSRGQGSNQPQHF.

CDR3: CASSEAGRYEQYF. CDR3 bases: TGTGCCAGCAGTGAGGCCGGGCGTTACGAGCAGTACTTC. The chain is built from TRBV25-1 and TRBJ2-7; no clear D. The germline CDR1 and CDR2 sequences are MGHDK and SYGVNS. CDR3 length: 13 residues. V dropped 3 bases and J dropped 4 bases, with 10 bases sitting between them.

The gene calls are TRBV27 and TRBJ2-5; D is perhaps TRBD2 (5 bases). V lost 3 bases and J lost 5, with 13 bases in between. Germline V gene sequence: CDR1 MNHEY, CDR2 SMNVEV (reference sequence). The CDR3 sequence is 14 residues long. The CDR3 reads CASSLVGVLETQYF. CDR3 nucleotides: TGTGCCAGCAGTTTGGTCGGGGTGCTTGAGACCCAGTACTTC.

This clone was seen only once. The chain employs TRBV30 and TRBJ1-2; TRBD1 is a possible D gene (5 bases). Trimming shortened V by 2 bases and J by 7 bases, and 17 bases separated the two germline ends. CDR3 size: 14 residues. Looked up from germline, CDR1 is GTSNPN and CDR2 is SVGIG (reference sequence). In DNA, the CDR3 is TGTGCCTGGAGTACCGGGACGTATGAGCGTGGCTACACCTTC. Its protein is CAWSTGTYERGYTF.

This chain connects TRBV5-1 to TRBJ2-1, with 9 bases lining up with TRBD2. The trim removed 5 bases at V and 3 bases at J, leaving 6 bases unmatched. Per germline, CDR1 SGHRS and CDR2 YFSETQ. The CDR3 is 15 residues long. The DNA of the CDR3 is TGCGCCAGCAGGCCAACTAGCGGGTACTACAATGAGCAGTTCTTC. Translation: CASRPTSGYYNEQFF.

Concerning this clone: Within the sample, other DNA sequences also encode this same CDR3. The CDR3 DNA reads as TGTGCCAGCAGTTACGGCGGGGAGACCCAGTACTTC. Encoded protein: CASSYGGETQYF. The rearrangement uses TRBV6-6 and TRBJ2-5; D is possibly TRBD2 (5 bases). The germline V and J ends were trimmed by 2 bases and 5 bases, with 6 bases remaining between them. CDR3 length: 12 amino acids. CDR1 is MNHNY, CDR2 SVGAGI, per germline (reference sequence).

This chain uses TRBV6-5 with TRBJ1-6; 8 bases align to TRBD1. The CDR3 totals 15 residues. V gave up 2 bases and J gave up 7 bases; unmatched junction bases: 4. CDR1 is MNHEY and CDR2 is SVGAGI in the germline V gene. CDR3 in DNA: TGTGCCAGCAGTTACGCCAGACAGGGGAATTCACCCCTCCACTTT. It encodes CASSYARQGNSPLHF.

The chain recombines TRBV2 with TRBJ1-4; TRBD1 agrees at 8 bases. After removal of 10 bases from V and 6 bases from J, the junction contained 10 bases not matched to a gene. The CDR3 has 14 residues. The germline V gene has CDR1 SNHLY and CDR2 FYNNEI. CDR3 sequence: CATTRQGADEKLFF. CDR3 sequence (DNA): TGTGCCACCACCAGGCAGGGGGCTGATGAAAAACTGTTTTTT. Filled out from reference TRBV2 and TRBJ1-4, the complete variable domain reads EPEVTQTPSHQVTQMGQEVILRCVPISNHLYFYWYRQILGQKVEFLVSFYNNEISEKSEIFDDQFSVERPDGSNFTLKIRSTKLEDSAMYFCATTRQGADEKLFFGSGTQLSVL.

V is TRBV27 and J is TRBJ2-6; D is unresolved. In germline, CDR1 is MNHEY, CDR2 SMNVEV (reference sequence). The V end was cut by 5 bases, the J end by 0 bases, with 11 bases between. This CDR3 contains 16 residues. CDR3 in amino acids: CASSAALISGANVLTF. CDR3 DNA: TGTGCCAGCAGTGCAGCGTTGATCTCTGGGGCCAACGTCCTGACTTTC.

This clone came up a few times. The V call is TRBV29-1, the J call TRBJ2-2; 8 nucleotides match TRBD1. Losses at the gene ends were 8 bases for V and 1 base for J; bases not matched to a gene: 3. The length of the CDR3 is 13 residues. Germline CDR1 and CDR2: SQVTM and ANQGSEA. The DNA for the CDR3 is TGCAGCTACGACAGGGGGAACACCGGGGAGCTGTTTTTT. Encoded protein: CSYDRGNTGELFF.

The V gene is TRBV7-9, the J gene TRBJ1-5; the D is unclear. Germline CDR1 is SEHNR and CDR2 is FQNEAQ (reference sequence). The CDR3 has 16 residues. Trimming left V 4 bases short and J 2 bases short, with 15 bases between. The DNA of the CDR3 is TGTGCCAGCAGCTCACCCGGATTTGTTGGCAATCAGCCCCAGCATTTT. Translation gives CASSSPGFVGNQPQHF.

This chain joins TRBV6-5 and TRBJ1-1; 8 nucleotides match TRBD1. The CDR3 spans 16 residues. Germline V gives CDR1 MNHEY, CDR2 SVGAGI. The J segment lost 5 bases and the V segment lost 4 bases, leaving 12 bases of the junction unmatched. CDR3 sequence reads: CASSFRQGPMRTEAFF. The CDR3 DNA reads TGTGCCAGCAGTTTCCGACAGGGGCCAATGAGGACTGAAGCTTTCTTT.